The subject of this entry is one TCR beta chain. The sample comes from a study of radiotherapy plus CTLA-4 blockade in lung cancer. Trimming took 4 bases from V and 2 from J, leaving 17 bases between them. The CDR3 consists of 16 residues. Focal radiation with ipilimumab CTLA-4 blockade was given to patients with chemo-refractory metastatic non-small-cell lung cancer. Only in-frame clones appear in the TCRdb table, and some are missing; sequencing was by immunoSEQ multiplex PCR. Among tens of thousands of clones listed, 77% were seen once. Sequencing was performed on peripheral blood, taken from a patient treated with radiotherapy plus ipilimumab. The chain joins TRBV23-1 to TRBJ2-5, with D perhaps matching TRBD2 (5 bases). TRBV23-1 is placed among ORFs of uncertain function. The clonotype was recovered from a human donor with non-small cell lung cancer whose response to radiotherapy plus ipilimumab could not be evaluated. CDR3 residues: CASSRLYGVKQETQYF. CDR3 in DNA: TGCGCCAGCAGTCGACTATACGGGGTTAAACAAGAGACCCAGTACTTC.